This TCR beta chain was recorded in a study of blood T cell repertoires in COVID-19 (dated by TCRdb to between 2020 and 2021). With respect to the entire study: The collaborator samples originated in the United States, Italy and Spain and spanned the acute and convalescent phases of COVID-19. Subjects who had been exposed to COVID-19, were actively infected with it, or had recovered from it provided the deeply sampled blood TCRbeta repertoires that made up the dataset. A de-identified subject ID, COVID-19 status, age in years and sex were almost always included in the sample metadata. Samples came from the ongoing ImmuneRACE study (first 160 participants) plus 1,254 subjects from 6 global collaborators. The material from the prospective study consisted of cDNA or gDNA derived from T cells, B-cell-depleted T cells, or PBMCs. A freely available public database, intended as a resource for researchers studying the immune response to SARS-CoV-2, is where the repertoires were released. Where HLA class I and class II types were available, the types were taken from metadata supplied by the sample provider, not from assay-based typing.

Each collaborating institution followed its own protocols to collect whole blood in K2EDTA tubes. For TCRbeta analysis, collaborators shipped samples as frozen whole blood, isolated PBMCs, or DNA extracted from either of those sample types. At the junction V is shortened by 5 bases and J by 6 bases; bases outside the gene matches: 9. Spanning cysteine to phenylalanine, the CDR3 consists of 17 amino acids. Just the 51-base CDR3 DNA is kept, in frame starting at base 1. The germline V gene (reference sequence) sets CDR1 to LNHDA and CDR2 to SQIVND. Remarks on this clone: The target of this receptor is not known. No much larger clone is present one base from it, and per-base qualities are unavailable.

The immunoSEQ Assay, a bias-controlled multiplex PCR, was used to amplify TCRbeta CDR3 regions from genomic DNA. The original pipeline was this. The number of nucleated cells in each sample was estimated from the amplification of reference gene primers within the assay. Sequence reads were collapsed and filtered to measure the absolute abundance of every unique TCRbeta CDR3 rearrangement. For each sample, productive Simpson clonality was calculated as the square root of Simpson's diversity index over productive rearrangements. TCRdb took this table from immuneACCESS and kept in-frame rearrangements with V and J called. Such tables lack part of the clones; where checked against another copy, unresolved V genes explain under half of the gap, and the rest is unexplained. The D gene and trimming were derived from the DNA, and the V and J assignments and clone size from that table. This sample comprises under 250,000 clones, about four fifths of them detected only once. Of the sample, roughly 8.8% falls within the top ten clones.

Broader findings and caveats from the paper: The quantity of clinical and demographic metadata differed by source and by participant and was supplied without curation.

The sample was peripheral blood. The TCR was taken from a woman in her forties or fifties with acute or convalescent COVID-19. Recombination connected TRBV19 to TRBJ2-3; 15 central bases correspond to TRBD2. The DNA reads TGTGCCAGTAGTCGTCGGACTAGCGGGAGGGCCGGGGATACGCAGTATTTT. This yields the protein CASSRRTSGRAGDTQYF.